This TCR beta chain was recorded in a study of cytomegalovirus exposure and HLA in healthy donors. This clone appeared once. No antigen is known for it. One junction end disagrees with the germline gene, perhaps due to a read error. PCR involved 60 Vbeta and 13 Jbeta primers. Profiling relied on immunoSEQ multiplex PCR, and the TCRdb table lists in-frame clones only, not all of them. Seen here are some 190,000 clones, roughly 79% observed once, and the top ten hold about 1.6%. Study results and caveats: TCR association rates varied by HLA locus in a later analysis, with DRB1 highest and HLA-C lowest. Presence/absence analysis assumed near-uniform sequencing depth across donors.

The source of this sequence is a woman aged 18-29 years in good health and CMV-seronegative. What was sequenced was PBMCs.

CDR3 in DNA: TGTGCCACCTCGGGGGGAGGGTGTGTGTTT. Translation: CATSGGGCVF. This chain connects TRBV28 to TRBJ1-4, with D maybe TRBD1 (5 bases). This CDR3 region has 10 residues. CDR1 is MDHEN, CDR2 SYDVKM, per germline.